Given below is one T cell receptor (beta chain) in context. This sample is part of a study of T-cell reconstitution after alpha-beta-depleted transplantation in children. Unique molecular identifiers were used to barcode this TCRbeta library. TCRdb independently ran MiXCR on the PCR reads; one entry per CDR3 protein. There are 500,000 to 600,000 distinct CDR3 sequences in the sample; 25% to 30% occur only once, and around 36% lies in the top ten. V lost 0 bases, J lost 3 bases, and 14 bases stayed unmatched. This CDR3 has 20 amino acids. The germline gives CDR1 SGHDN, CDR2 FVKESK. Sequenced here: PBMCs, sampled before TCRalphabeta/CD19-depleted stem cell transplant. V and J are TRBV14 and TRBJ2-1; 10 positions agree with TRBD2. This receptor was taken from a boy less than two years old with Wiskott-Aldrich syndrome, due to receive a stem cell transplant. The CDR3 sequence is CASSQEGASGRPPLYNEQFF. Here the CDR3 DNA reads TGTGCCAGCAGCCAAGAAGGGGCTAGCGGGAGACCCCCCCTCTACAATGAGCAGTTCTTC.